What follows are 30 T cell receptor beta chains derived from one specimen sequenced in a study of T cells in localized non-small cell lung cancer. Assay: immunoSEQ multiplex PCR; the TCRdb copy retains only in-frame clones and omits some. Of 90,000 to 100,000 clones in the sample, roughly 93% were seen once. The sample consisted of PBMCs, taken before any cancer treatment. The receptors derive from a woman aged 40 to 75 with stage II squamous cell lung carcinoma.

This CDR3 is CAISEAGGRIPLHF. CDR3 sequence (DNA): TGTGCCATCAGTGAAGCTGGGGGACGCATCCCCCTCCACTTT. The rearrangement uses TRBV10-3 and TRBJ1-6; D possibly corresponds to TRBD1 (5 bases). Trimming took 3 bases from V and 13 from J, leaving 16 bases between them. This CDR3 comprises 14 residues. Germline lookup yields CDR1 ENHRY and CDR2 SYGVKD.

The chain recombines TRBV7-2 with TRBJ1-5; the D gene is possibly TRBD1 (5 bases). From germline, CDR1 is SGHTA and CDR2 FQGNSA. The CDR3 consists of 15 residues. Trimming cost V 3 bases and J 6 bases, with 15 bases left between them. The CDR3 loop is CASSFQTGVGQPQHF. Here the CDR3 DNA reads TGTGCCAGCAGCTTTCAAACGGGGGTGGGTCAGCCCCAGCATTTT. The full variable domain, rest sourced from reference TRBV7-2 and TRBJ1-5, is GAGVSQSPSNKVTEKGKDVELRCDPISGHTALYWYRQSLGQGLEFLIYFQGNSAPDKSGLPSDRFSAERTGGSVSTLTIQRTQQEDSAVYLCASSFQTGVGQPQHFGDGTRLSIL.

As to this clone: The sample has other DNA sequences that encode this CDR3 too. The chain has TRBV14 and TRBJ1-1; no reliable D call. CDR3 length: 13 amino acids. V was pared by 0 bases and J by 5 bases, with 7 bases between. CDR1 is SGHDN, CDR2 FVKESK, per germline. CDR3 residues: CASSQDRVTEAFF. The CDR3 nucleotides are TGTGCCAGCAGCCAAGACCGGGTTACTGAAGCTTTCTTT.

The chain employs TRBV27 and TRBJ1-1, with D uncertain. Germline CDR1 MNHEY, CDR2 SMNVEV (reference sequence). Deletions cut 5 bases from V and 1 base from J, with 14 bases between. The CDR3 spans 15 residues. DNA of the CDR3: TGTGCCAGCAGTCCGCCCGCCTCTCCGAACACTGAAGCTTTCTTT. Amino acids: CASSPPASPNTEAFF.

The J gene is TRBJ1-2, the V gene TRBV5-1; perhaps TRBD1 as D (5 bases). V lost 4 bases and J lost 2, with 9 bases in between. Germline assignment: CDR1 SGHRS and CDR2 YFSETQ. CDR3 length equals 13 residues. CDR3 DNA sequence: TGCGCCAGCAGCGGGACCCTAAACTATGGCTACACCTTC. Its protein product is CASSGTLNYGYTF.

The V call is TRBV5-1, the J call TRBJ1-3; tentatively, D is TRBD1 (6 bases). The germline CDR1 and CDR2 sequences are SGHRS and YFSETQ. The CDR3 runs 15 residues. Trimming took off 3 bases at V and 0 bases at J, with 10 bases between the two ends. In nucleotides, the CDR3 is TGCGCCAGCAGCTCGGACAGCTTCTCTGGAAACACCATATATTTT. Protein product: CASSSDSFSGNTIYF.

Here the CDR3 DNA reads TGTGCCAGCAGTGAAGGTCCAGGGTGGTTCACAGATACGCAGTATTTT. The encoded protein is CASSEGPGWFTDTQYF. The rearrangement uses TRBV6-1 and TRBJ2-3; D may be TRBD1 (5 bases). Germline CDR1 and CDR2: MNHNS and SASEGT. Trimming took 1 base from V and 2 from J, leaving 13 bases between them. CDR3 length equals 16 residues.

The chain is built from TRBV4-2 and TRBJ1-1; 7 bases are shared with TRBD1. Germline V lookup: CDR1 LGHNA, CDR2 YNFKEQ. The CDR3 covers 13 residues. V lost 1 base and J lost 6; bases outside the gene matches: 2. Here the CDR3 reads CASSQAGTAEAFF. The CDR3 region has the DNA TGTGCCAGCAGCCAAGCCGGGACAGCTGAAGCTTTCTTT.

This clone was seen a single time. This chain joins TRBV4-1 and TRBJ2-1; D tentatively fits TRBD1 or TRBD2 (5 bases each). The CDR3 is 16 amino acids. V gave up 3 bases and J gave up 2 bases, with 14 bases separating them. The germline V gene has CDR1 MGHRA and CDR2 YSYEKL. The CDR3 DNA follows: TGCGCCAGCAGCCAGGGACCTGCGGCTGCCTACAATGAGCAGTTCTTC. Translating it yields CASSQGPAAAYNEQFF.

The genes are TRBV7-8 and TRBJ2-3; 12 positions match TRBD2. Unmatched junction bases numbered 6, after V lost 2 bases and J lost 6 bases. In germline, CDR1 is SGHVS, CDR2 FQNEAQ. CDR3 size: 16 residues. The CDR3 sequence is CASSLRTSGAGDTQYF. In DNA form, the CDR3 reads TGTGCCAGCAGCTTAAGGACTAGCGGGGCCGGTGATACGCAGTATTTT.

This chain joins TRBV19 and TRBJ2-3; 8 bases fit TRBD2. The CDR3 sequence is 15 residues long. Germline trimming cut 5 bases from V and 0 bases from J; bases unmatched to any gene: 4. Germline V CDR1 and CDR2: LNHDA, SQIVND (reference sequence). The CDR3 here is CASSPGTRSTDTQYF. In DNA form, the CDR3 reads TGTGCCAGTAGTCCCGGGACTAGGAGCACAGATACGCAGTATTTT.

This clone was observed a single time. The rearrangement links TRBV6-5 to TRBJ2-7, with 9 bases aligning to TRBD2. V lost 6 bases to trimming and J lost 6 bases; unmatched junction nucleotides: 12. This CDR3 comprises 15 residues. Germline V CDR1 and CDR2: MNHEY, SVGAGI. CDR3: CASRAAGGPLGEQYF. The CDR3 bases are TGTGCCAGCAGGGCGGCGGGGGGGCCCCTCGGCGAGCAGTACTTC.

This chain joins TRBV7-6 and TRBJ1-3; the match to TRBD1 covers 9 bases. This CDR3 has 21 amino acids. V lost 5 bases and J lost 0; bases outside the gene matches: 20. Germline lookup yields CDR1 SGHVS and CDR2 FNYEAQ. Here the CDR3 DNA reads TGTGCCAGCAGCCAGTCCCCTGGGGAACCGGGACAGGGCCCCTCTGGAAACACCATATATTTT. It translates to CASSQSPGEPGQGPSGNTIYF.

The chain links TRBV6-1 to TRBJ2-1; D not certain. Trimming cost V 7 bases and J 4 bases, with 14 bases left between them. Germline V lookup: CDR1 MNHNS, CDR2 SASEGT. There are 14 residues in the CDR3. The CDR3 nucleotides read TGTGCCAGCACCTCTCTAGTGGAGTACAATGAGCAGTTCTTC. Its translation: CASTSLVEYNEQFF.

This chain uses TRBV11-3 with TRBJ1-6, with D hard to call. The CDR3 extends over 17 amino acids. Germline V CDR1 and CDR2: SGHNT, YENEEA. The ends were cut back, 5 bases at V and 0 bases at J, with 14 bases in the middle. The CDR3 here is CASSPTLRSSYNSPLHF. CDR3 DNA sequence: TGTGCCAGCAGCCCAACTTTACGGAGCTCCTATAATTCACCCCTCCACTTT.

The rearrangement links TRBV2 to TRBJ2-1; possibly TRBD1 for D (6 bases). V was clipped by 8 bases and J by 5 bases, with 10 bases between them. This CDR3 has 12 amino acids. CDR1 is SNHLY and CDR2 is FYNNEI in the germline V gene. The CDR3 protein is CASEGVNNEQFF. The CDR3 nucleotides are TGTGCCAGCGAGGGGGTAAACAATGAGCAGTTCTTC.

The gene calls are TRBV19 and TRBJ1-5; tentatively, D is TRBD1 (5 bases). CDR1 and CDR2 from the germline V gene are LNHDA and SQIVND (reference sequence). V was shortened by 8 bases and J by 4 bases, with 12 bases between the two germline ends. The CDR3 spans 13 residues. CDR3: CASGIQGNQPQHF. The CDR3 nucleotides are TGTGCCAGTGGGATCCAGGGTAATCAGCCCCAGCATTTT. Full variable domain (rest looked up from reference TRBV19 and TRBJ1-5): DGGITQSPKYLFRKEGQNVTLSCEQNLNHDAMYWYRQDPGQGLRLIYYSQIVNDFQKGDIAEGYSVSREKKESFPLTVTSAQKNPTAFYLCASGIQGNQPQHFGDGTRLSIL.

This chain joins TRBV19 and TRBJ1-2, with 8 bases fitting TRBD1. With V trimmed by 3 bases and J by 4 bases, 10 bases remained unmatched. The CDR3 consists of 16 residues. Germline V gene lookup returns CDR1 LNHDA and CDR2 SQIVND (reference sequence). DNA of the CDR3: TGTGCCAGTAGTATGTCGACAGGGGCATCGCCCTATGGCTACACCTTC. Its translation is CASSMSTGASPYGYTF.

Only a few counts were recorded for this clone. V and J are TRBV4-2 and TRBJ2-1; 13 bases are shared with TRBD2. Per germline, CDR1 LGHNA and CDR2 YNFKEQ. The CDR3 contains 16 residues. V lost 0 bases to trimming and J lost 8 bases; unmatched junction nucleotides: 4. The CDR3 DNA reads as TGTGCCAGCAGCCAAGATCGGGGGACTAGCGGGGATGAGCAGTTCTTC. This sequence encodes CASSQDRGTSGDEQFF.

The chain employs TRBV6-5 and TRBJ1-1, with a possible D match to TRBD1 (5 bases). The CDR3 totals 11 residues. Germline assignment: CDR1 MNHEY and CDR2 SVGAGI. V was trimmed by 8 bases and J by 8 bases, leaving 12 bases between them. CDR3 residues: CASGMGPEAFF. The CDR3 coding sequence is TGTGCCAGCGGTATGGGACCCGAAGCTTTCTTT.

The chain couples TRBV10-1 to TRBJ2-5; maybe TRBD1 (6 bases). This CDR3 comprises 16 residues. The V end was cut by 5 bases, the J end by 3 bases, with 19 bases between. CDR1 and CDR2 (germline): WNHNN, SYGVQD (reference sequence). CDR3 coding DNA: TGCGCCAGCAGTAAGACAGGCGTATTGGGGGAAGAGACCCAGTACTTC. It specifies CASSKTGVLGEETQYF.

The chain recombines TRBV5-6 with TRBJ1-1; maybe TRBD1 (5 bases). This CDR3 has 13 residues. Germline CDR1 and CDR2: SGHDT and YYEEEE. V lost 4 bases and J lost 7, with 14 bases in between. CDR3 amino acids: CASSLQGVGEAFF. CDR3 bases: TGTGCCAGCAGCCTCCAGGGAGTCGGTGAAGCTTTCTTT.

In DNA, the CDR3 is TGTGCCAGCAGTTTCGTCTTGCAGGGACAGCCCCAGCATTTT. It codes for CASSFVLQGQPQHF. This rearrangement joins TRBV28 to TRBJ1-5, with D maybe TRBD1 (5 bases). V lost 3 bases and J lost 7, with 13 bases in between. Germline values: CDR1 MDHEN, CDR2 SYDVKM. This CDR3 has 14 amino acids.

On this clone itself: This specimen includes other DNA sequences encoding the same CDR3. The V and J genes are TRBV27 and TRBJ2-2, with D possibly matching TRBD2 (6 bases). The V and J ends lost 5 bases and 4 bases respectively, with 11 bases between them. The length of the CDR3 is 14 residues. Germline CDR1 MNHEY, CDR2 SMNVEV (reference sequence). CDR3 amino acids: CASSPPEGTGELFF. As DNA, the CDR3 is TGTGCCAGCAGTCCCCCGGAGGGCACCGGGGAGCTGTTTTTT.

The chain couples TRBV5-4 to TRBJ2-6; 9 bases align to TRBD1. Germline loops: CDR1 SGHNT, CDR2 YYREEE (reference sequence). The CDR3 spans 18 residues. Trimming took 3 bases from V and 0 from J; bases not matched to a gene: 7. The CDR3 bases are TGTGCCAGCAGCTCCGGGACAGGGTCCATCTCTGGGGCCAACGTCCTGACTTTC. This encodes CASSSGTGSISGANVLTF.

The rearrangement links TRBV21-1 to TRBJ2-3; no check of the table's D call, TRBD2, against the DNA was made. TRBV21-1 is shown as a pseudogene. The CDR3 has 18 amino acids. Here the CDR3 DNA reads TGTGCCAGCAGCAAAGCCAGGACTAGCGGGGGAACCACAGATACGCAGTATTTT. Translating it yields CASSKARTSGGTTDTQYF.

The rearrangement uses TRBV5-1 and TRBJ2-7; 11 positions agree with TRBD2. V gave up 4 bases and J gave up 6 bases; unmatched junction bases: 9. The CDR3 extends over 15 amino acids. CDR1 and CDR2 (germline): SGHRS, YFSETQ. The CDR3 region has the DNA TGCGCCAGCAGCCTGAGCACTAGCGGGAGTACCGAGCAGTACTTC. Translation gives CASSLSTSGSTEQYF.

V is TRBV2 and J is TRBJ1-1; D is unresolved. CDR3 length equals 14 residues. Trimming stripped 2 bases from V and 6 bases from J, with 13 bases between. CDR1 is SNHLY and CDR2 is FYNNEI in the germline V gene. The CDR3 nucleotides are TGTGCCAGCAGTGAATGGCCAGGTGGGCCTGAAGCTTTCTTT. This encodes CASSEWPGGPEAFF.

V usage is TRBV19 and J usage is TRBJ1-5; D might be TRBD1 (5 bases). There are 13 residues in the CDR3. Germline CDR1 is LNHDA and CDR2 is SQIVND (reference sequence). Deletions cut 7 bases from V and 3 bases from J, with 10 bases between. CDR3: CASNQDNNQPQHF. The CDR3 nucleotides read TGTGCCAGTAACCAGGACAACAATCAGCCCCAGCATTTT.

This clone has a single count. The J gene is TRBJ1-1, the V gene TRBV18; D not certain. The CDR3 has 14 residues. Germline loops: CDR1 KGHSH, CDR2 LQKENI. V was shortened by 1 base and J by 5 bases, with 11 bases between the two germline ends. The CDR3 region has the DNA TGTGCCAGCTCACCACAAAAGGGAATTACTGAAGCTTTCTTT. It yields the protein CASSPQKGITEAFF.